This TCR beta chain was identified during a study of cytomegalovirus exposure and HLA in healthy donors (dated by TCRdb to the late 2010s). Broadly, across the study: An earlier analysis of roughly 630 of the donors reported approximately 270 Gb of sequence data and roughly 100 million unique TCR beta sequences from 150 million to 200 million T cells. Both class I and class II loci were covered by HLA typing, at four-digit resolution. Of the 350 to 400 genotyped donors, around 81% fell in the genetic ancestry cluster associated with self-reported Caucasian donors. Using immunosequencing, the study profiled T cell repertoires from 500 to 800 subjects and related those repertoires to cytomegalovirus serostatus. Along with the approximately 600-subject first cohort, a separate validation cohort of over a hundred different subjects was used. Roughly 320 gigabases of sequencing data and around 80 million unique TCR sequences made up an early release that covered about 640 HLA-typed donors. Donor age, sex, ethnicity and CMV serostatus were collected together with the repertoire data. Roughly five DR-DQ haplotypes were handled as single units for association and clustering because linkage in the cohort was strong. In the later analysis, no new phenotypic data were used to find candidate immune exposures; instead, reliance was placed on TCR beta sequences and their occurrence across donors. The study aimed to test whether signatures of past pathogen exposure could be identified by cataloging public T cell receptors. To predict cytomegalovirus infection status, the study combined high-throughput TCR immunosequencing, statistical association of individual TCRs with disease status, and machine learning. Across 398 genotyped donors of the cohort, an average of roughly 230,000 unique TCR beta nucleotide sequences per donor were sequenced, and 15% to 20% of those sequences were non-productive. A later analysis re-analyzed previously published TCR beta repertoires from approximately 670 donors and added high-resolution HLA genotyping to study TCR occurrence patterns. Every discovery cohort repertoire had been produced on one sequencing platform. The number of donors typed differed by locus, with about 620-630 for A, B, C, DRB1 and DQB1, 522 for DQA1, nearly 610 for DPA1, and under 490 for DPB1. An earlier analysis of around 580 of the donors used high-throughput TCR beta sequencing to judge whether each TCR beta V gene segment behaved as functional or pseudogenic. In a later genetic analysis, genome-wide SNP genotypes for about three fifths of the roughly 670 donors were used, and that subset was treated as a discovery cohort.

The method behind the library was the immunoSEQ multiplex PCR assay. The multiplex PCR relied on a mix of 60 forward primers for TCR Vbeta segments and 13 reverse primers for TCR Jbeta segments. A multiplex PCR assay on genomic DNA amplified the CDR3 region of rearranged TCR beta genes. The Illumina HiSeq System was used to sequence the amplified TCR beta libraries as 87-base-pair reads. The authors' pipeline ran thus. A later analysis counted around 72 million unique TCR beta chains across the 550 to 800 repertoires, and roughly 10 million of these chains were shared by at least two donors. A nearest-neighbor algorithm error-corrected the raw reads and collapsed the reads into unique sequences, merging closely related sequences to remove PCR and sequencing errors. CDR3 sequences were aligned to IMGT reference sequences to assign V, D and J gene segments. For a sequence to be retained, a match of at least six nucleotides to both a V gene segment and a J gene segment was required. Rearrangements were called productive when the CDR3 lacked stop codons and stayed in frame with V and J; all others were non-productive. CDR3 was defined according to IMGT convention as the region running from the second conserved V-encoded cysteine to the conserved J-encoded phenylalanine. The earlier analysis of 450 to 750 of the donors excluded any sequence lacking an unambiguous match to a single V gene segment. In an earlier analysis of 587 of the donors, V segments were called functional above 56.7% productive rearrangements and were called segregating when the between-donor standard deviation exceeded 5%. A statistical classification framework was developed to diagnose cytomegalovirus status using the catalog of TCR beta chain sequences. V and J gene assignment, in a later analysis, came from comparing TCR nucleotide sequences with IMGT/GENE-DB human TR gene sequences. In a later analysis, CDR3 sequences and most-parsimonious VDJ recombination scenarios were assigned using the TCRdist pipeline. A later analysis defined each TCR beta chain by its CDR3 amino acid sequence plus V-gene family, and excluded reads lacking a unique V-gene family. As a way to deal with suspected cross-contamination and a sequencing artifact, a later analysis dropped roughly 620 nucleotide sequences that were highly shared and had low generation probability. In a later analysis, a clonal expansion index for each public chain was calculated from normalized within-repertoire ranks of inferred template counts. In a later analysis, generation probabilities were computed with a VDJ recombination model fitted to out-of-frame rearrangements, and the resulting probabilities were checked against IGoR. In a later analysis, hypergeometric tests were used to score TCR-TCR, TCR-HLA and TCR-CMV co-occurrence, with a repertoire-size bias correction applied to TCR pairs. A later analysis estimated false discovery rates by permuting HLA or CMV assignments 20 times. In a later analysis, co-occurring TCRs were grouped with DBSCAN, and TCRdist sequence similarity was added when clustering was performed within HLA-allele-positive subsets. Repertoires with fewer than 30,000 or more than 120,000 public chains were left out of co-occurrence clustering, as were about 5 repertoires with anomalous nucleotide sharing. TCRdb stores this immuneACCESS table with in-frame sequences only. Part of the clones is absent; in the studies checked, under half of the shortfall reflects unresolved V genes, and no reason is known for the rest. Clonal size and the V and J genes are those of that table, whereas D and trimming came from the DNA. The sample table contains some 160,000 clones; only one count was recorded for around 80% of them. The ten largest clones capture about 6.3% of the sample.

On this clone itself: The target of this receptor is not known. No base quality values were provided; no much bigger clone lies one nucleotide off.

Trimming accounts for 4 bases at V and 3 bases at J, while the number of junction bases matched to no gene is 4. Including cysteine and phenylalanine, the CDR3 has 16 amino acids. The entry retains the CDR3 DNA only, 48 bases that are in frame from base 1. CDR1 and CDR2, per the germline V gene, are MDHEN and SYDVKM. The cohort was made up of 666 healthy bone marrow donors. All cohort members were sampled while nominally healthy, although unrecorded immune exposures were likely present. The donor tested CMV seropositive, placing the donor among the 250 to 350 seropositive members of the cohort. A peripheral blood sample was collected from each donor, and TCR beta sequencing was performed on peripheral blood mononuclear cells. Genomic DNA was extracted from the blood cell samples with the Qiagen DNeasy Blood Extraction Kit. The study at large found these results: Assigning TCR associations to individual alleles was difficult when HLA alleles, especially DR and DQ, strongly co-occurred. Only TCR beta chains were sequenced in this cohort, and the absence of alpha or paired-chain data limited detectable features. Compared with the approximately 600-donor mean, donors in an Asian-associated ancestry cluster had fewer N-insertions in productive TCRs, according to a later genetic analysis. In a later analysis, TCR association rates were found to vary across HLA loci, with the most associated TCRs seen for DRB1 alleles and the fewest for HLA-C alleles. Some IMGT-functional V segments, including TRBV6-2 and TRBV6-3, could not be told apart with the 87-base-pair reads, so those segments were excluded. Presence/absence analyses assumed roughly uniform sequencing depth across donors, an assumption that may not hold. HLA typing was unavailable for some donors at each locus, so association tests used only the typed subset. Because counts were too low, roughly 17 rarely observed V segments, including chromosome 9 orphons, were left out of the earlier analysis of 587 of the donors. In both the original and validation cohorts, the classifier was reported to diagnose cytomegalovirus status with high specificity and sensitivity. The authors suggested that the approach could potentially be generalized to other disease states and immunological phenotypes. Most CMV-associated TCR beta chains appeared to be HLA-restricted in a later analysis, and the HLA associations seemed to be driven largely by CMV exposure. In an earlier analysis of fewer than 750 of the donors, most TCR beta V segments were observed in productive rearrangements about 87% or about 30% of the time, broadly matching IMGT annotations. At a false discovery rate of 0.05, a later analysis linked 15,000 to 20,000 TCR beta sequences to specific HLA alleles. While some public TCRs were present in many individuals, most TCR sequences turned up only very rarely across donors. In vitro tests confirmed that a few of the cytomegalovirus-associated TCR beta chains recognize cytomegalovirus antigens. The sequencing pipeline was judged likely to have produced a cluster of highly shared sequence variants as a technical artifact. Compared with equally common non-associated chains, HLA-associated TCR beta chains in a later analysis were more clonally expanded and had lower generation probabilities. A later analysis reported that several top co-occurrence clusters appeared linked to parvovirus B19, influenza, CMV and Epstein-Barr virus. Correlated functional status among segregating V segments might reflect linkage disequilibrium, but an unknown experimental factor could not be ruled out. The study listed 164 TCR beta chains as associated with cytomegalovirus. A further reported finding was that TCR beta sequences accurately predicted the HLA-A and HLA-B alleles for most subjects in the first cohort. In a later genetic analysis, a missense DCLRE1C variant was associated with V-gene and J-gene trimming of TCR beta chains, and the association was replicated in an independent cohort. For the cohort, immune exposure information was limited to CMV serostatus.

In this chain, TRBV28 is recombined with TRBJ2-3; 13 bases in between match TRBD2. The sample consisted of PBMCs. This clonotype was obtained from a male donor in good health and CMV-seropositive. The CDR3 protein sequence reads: CASSYPGLAGTDTQYF. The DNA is TGTGCCAGCAGTTACCCGGGACTAGCGGGAACAGATACGCAGTATTTT.